This T cell receptor beta chain was recovered during a study of cytomegalovirus exposure and HLA in healthy donors (dated by TCRdb to 2016 to 2017). For the study in its entirety: An earlier analysis of approximately 590 of the donors reported 250 to 350 Gb of sequence data and some 100 million unique TCR beta sequences from about 179 million T cells. An early release that covered about 600 HLA-typed donors contained approximately 290 gigabases of sequencing data and roughly 84 million unique TCR sequences. Typing coverage differed by locus: A, B, C, DRB1 and DQB1 were typed in roughly 629-630 donors, DQA1 in roughly 500, DPA1 in some 600, and DPB1 in just under 490. About five DR-DQ haplotypes were handled as single units for association and clustering because linkage in the cohort was strong. Genome-wide SNP genotypes for about three fifths of the roughly 670 donors were used in a later genetic analysis, which treated that subset as a discovery cohort. The study aimed to test whether cataloging public T cell receptors could reveal signatures of past pathogen exposure. An earlier analysis of 450 to 750 of the donors used high-throughput TCR beta sequencing to judge whether each TCR beta V gene segment behaved as functional or pseudogenic. Among about 370 genotyped donors of the cohort, an average of around 240,000 unique TCR beta nucleotide sequences was sequenced per donor, of which about 18% were non-productive. Alongside the repertoire data, information on donor age, sex, ethnicity and CMV serostatus was compiled. The genetic ancestry cluster associated with self-reported Caucasian donors included around four fifths of the 398 genotyped donors. Rather than using new phenotypic data, the later analysis identified candidate immune exposures from TCR beta sequences and from how often those sequences occurred across donors. A later analysis re-analyzed previously published TCR beta repertoires from 650 to 800 donors and added high-resolution HLA genotyping to study TCR occurrence patterns. High-throughput TCR immunosequencing, statistical association of individual TCRs with disease status, and machine learning were combined to predict cytomegalovirus infection status. All discovery cohort repertoires had been generated using a single sequencing platform. Along with the 666-subject first cohort, a separate validation cohort of more than 90 different subjects was used. HLA typing covered class I and class II loci at four-digit resolution. The study used immunosequencing to profile the T cell repertoires of approximately 640 subjects and linked those repertoires to cytomegalovirus serostatus. Findings and caveats that apply to the study as a whole: The sequencing pipeline was judged likely to have produced a cluster of highly shared sequence variants as a technical artifact. Strong co-occurrence of HLA alleles, especially DR and DQ, made assigning TCR associations to individual alleles difficult. A later genetic analysis reported fewer N-insertions in productive TCRs among donors in an Asian-associated ancestry cluster than the roughly 620-donor mean. In a later analysis, the rate of TCR association differed among HLA loci, with DRB1 alleles having the most associated TCRs and HLA-C alleles having the fewest. The study listed 164 TCR beta chains as associated with cytomegalovirus. Some IMGT-functional V segments, including TRBV6-2 and TRBV6-3, could not be distinguished by the 87-base-pair reads and were therefore excluded. Roughly uniform sequencing depth across donors was assumed in presence/absence analyses, although this assumption may not hold. According to a later analysis, most CMV-associated TCR beta chains appeared to be HLA-restricted, and the HLA associations seemed to be driven largely by CMV exposure. Several of the top co-occurrence clusters appeared to be linked to parvovirus B19, influenza, CMV and Epstein-Barr virus, according to a later analysis. Most TCR sequences were seen in very few donors, while some public TCRs were found in many individuals. Three of the identified cytomegalovirus-associated TCR beta chains were confirmed in vitro to be specific for cytomegalovirus antigens. HLA typing was unavailable for some donors at each locus, so association tests used only the typed subset. A later analysis associated about 17,000 TCR beta sequences with specific HLA alleles at a false discovery rate of 0.05. A further reported finding was that TCR beta sequences accurately predicted the HLA-A and HLA-B alleles for most subjects in the first cohort. In a later analysis, HLA-associated TCR beta chains showed more clonal expansion and lower generation probabilities than non-associated chains that were equally common. An association between a missense DCLRE1C variant and V-gene and J-gene trimming of TCR beta chains was found in a later genetic analysis and replicated in an independent cohort. In this cohort, only TCR beta chains were sequenced, and detectable features were limited by the absence of alpha or paired-chain data. Cytomegalovirus status was reported to be diagnosed by the classifier with high specificity and sensitivity in both the original and validation cohorts. In an earlier analysis of approximately 590 of the donors, most TCR beta V segments were observed in productive rearrangements about 87% or about 30% of the time, broadly matching IMGT annotations. Because counts were too low, approximately 15 rarely observed V segments, including chromosome 9 orphons, were excluded from the earlier analysis of some 590 of the donors. The only immune exposure information available for the cohort was CMV serostatus. It was suggested by the authors that the approach could potentially be generalized to other disease states and immunological phenotypes. Linkage disequilibrium might explain the correlated functional status among segregating V segments, but an unknown experimental factor could not be ruled out.

V is shortened by 3 bases, J by 5 bases, and the region joining them spans 10 bases. Counted from cysteine to phenylalanine, this CDR3 has 13 amino acids. Only the CDR3 DNA is retained, 39 bases long and in frame from the first base. CDR1 MNHEY and CDR2 SMNVEV are derived from the germline V gene (reference sequence). The cohort was made up of hundreds of healthy bone marrow donors. At the time of sampling, every cohort member was nominally healthy, though immune exposures that went unrecorded were likely present. The donor tested CMV seronegative, placing the donor among the 352 seronegative members of the cohort. A peripheral blood sample was provided by each donor, and peripheral blood mononuclear cells were used for TCR beta sequencing. The Qiagen DNeasy Blood Extraction Kit was used to extract genomic DNA from the blood cell samples. Library prep was done by the immunoSEQ multiplex PCR assay. A mixture of 60 forward primers for TCR Vbeta segments and 13 reverse primers for TCR Jbeta segments was used in the multiplex PCR. The CDR3 region of rearranged TCR beta genes was amplified from genomic DNA by a multiplex PCR assay. The amplified TCR beta libraries were sequenced on the Illumina HiSeq System as 87-base-pair reads. Processing in the source paper ran as follows. In a later analysis, around 80 million unique TCR beta chains were counted across the roughly 670 repertoires, and roughly 11 million of these chains were shared by at least two donors. A nearest-neighbor algorithm error-corrected the raw reads and collapsed the reads into unique sequences, merging closely related sequences to remove PCR and sequencing errors. CDR3 sequences were aligned to IMGT reference sequences to assign V, D and J gene segments. For a sequence to be retained, a match of at least six nucleotides was required to both a V gene segment and a J gene segment. A rearrangement was called productive if the CDR3 had no stop codons and remained in frame with V and J, and every other rearrangement was called non-productive. Following IMGT convention, CDR3 was defined as the stretch from the second conserved V-encoded cysteine to the conserved J-encoded phenylalanine. The earlier analysis of 500 to 750 of the donors excluded any sequence lacking an unambiguous match to a single V gene segment. An earlier analysis of approximately 590 of the donors classified V segments as functional when productive rearrangements were above 56.7% and as segregating when the standard deviation between donors was above 5%. A statistical classification framework was built for diagnosing cytomegalovirus status from the catalog of TCR beta chain sequences. V and J gene assignment, in a later analysis, came from comparing TCR nucleotide sequences with IMGT/GENE-DB human TR gene sequences. A later analysis assigned CDR3 sequences and most-parsimonious VDJ recombination scenarios with the TCRdist pipeline. In a later analysis, every TCR beta chain was defined by the combination of its CDR3 amino acid sequence and its V-gene family, and reads without a unique V-gene family were dropped. A later analysis removed 450 to 600 highly shared, low-generation-probability nucleotide sequences to deal with suspected cross-contamination and a sequencing artifact. In a later analysis, a clonal expansion index was calculated for each public chain from normalized within-repertoire ranks of inferred template counts. A later analysis computed generation probabilities with a VDJ recombination model fitted to out-of-frame rearrangements, and checked the results against IGoR. A later analysis scored TCR-TCR, TCR-HLA and TCR-CMV co-occurrence with hypergeometric tests, applying a repertoire-size bias correction to TCR pairs. A later analysis estimated false discovery rates by permuting HLA or CMV assignments 20 times. In a later analysis, co-occurring TCRs were grouped using DBSCAN, and TCRdist sequence similarity was added for clustering within HLA-allele-positive subsets. Co-occurrence clustering excluded repertoires with fewer than 30,000 or more than 120,000 public chains, plus five with anomalous nucleotide sharing. TCRdb limited this immuneACCESS table to in-frame rearrangements with V and J called. A share of clones is missing; checked studies link under half to unresolved V genes, and the rest is unexplained. The V and J calls and the clone size are those of that table, but D and trimming were determined from the DNA. The sample records a few hundred thousand clones, roughly 70% of which are singletons. About 2.1% of the sample is held by the ten biggest clonotypes.

This clone occurred once. There is no known antigen for this receptor. Per-base qualities were not stored, and no clone one base away is much larger. The V and J segments used are TRBV27 and TRBJ1-2; no D gene can be assigned with confidence. The source of this sequence is a female donor in good health and CMV-seronegative. The sequenced sample consisted of PBMCs. The DNA reads as follows: TGTGCCAGCAGTTTTGTCAGTCATTATGGCTACACCTTC. This codes for CASSFVSHYGYTF.